This TCR beta chain originates from a study of tumor-infiltrating lymphocytes in primary liver carcinoma. Study results and limitations: Tumor top-250-clone fraction significantly exceeded that of blood (p = 0.039). Researchers found tumor-adjacent and tumor-blood pairs overlapped less than tumor region pairs.

The roughly 18-32 mg bulk tissue piece was not sorted before simultaneous RNA and DNA extraction. Patients were chronically HBV-infected and treatment-naive. The V gene's germline CDR1 is SGHVS and CDR2 FQNEAQ. The CDR3 totals 12 residues. Trimming left V 1 base short and J 6 bases short, with 7 bases between. The template, around 540 ng total RNA, yielded TCR beta cDNA made with a constant-region primer. Three rounds of nested multiplex PCR with slightly modified ARM-PCR produced TCR beta libraries. Rounds one and two of PCR, each of roughly 10 cycles, were primed with TRBV1-TRBV30 forward primers and a C-beta reverse primer. TCRdb re-derived calls from the multiplex PCR reads in MiXCR, one entry per CDR3 protein. The table shows around 99,000 distinct CDR3 sequences, with 68% occurring only once. This clonotype was counted a few times. Its antigen is undetermined.

The rearrangement uses TRBV7-8 and TRBJ2-7, with D possibly matching TRBD1 (6 bases). This clonotype originated in a man aged 40-50 years with primary liver carcinoma and hepatitis B virus infection. The sequencing input was tumor-adjacent normal liver tissue. The CDR3 spells CASSLGGGEQYF. CDR3 nucleotides: TGTGCCAGCAGCTTAGGAGGGGGCGAGCAGTACTTC.